This is a list of T cell receptor beta chains from one sample in a study of T-cell reconstitution after alpha-beta-depleted transplantation in children. TCRdb fed the PCR reads into MiXCR, producing one record per CDR3 protein. The data show fewer than 250,000 distinct CDR3 sequences, roughly 8.2% seen once. The sample here was PBMCs, mostly from graft donor cells, taken 180 days after TCRalphabeta/CD19-depleted stem cell transplant. The receptors come from a male patient between 5 and 17 years old who had a stem cell transplant for acute lymphoblastic leukemia, so the T cells may come from the graft donor. CDR3s include the opening cysteine and the closing phenylalanine or tryptophan. D genes are given only for firm matches. Some rows have no size entry. The others give once, few or many, or a class for an expanded clone.

D gene	V gene	clone size	J gene	CDR3 protein	CDR3 DNA
TRBD1	TRBV3-1	many	TRBJ2-7	CASSRTGDEQYF	TGTGCCAGCAGCCGTACAGGGGACGAGCAGTACTTC
NA	TRBV7-8	many	TRBJ2-5	CASSLAGIRETQYF	TGTGCCAGCAGCTTAGCCGGGATTCGAGAGACCCAGTACTTC
NA	TRBV3-1	many	TRBJ1-1	CASSQEIMNTEAFF	TGTGCCAGCAGCCAAGAAATCATGAACACTGAAGCTTTCTTT
TRBD2	TRBV5-1	many	TRBJ2-7	CASSLAPGLAGVGSSYEQYF	TGCGCCAGCAGCTTGGCGCCGGGACTAGCGGGAGTAGGGAGCTCCTACGAGCAGTACTTC
NA	TRBV28	many	TRBJ1-5	CASSWNQPQHF	TGTGCCAGCAGTTGGAATCAGCCCCAGCATTTT
NA	TRBV5-1	many	TRBJ1-4	CASSFQGGEKLFF	TGCGCCAGCAGCTTCCAGGGTGGAGAAAAACTGTTTTTT
NA	TRBV7-8	many	TRBJ2-7	CASSLEAPSSYEQYF	TGTGCCAGCAGCTTGGAGGCCCCTAGCTCCTACGAGCAGTACTTC
TRBD1	TRBV4-1	many	TRBJ2-7	CASSQWTGFEQYF	TGCGCCAGCAGCCAATGGACAGGGTTCGAGCAGTACTTC
NA	TRBV18	NA	TRBJ2-2	CASSAGYGELFF	TGTGCCAGCTCAGCGGGATACGGGGAGCTGTTTTTT
NA	TRBV5-6	NA	TRBJ1-1	CAMAPGARTEAFF	TGTGCCATGGCCCCCGGGGCGCGGACTGAAGCTTTCTTT
NA	TRBV4-2	many	TRBJ2-7	CASSQEDRGSTYEQYF	TGTGCCAGCAGCCAAGAGGATAGGGGATCCACCTACGAGCAGTACTTC
NA	TRBV9	many	TRBJ1-6	CASSVEGRGYNSPLHF	TGTGCCAGCAGCGTAGAGGGCAGGGGTTATAATTCACCCCTCCACTTT
TRBD1	TRBV2	many	TRBJ1-2	CARVSGQAYGYTF	TGTGCCAGGGTTTCGGGACAGGCCTATGGCTACACCTTC
NA	TRBV12-3/TRBV12-4	many	TRBJ2-1	CASSSTLYNEQFF	TGTGCCAGCAGTTCTACCCTTTACAATGAGCAGTTCTTC
NA	TRBV5-1	many	TRBJ2-5	CASSLGSETQYF	TGCGCCAGCAGCTTGGGGAGTGAGACCCAGTACTTC
NA	TRBV4-1	many	TRBJ2-5	CASSKTVLYQETQYF	TGCGCCAGCAGCAAGACAGTGCTTTACCAAGAGACCCAGTACTTC
NA	TRBV20-1	many	TRBJ2-7	CSAPDRVFYEQYF	TGCAGTGCTCCCGACAGAGTTTTCTACGAGCAGTACTTC
NA	TRBV5-5	many	TRBJ2-5	CASSPTGRETQYF	TGTGCCAGCAGCCCTACAGGGAGAGAGACCCAGTACTTC
NA	TRBV6-2/TRBV6-3	many	TRBJ2-2	CASTLWGTGELFF	TGTGCCAGCACCCTCTGGGGCACCGGGGAGCTGTTTTTT
NA	TRBV5-6	many	TRBJ1-5	CASSLEGGGSNQPQHF	TGTGCCAGCAGCTTGGAGGGAGGAGGGAGCAATCAGCCCCAGCATTTT
NA	TRBV7-9	many	TRBJ2-3	CASSLDYFTDTQYF	TGTGCCAGCAGCTTAGACTACTTCACAGATACGCAGTATTTT
NA	TRBV5-8	once	TRBJ2-7	CASRSWLRSYEQYF	TGTGCCAGCAGATCCTGGCTCCGCTCCTACGAGCAGTACTTC
NA	TRBV29-1	many	TRBJ1-2	CSVEDRSRLDPNYGYTF	TGCAGCGTTGAAGATCGCTCCCGCCTGGATCCCAACTATGGCTACACCTTC
NA	TRBV12-3/TRBV12-4	many	TRBJ2-1	CASSTYNEQFF	TGTGCCAGCAGCACTTACAATGAGCAGTTCTTC
NA	TRBV2	many	TRBJ2-2	CASSYIRNTGELFF	TGTGCCAGCAGTTACATCCGGAACACCGGGGAGCTGTTTTTT
TRBD2	TRBV5-1	many	TRBJ2-3	CASSYTSARTDTQYF	TGCGCCAGCAGCTATACTAGCGCCCGCACAGATACGCAGTATTTT
NA	TRBV5-1	many	TRBJ1-1	CASSFGGAEAFF	TGCGCCAGCAGCTTTGGAGGCGCTGAAGCTTTCTTT
TRBD2	TRBV6-5	many	TRBJ2-2	CASSYSGLAGDTGELFF	TGTGCCAGCAGTTACTCTGGACTAGCGGGAGACACCGGGGAGCTGTTTTTT
TRBD2	TRBV4-1	NA	TRBJ2-1	CASRSLSGGGPGEQFF	TGCGCCAGTAGAAGCCTTTCGGGGGGGGGACCCGGTGAGCAGTTCTTC
NA	TRBV7-6	NA	TRBJ2-1	CASSLGRASTLNEQFF	TGTGCCAGCAGCCTCGGGCGGGCGTCTACCTTAAATGAGCAGTTCTTC
NA	TRBV5-1	many	TRBJ2-5	CASGAVEETQYF	TGCGCCAGCGGGGCAGTGGAAGAGACCCAGTACTTC
TRBD1	TRBV28	many	TRBJ2-3	CASSEQGLGQYF	TGTGCCAGCAGTGAACAGGGGCTCGGGCAGTATTTT
TRBD1	TRBV7-3	many	TRBJ2-4	CASSLRDRGFHIQYF	TGTGCCAGCAGCCTCCGGGACAGGGGATTTCACATTCAGTACTTC
TRBD1	TRBV6-5	many	TRBJ1-3	CASSFHRQGALSGNTIYF	TGTGCCAGCAGTTTCCATAGACAGGGGGCGTTATCTGGAAACACCATATATTTT
NA	TRBV28	few	TRBJ2-7	CASTLSAEAYEQYF	TGTGCCAGCACCCTCTCGGCGGAAGCCTACGAGCAGTACTTC
NA	TRBV5-1	NA	TRBJ2-7	CASSVAGTYEQYF	TGCGCCAGCAGCGTGGCAGGCACCTACGAGCAGTACTTC
TRBD2	TRBV12-3/TRBV12-4	many	TRBJ2-1	CASSLRLAANNEQFF	TGTGCCAGCAGTTTAAGACTAGCGGCGAACAATGAGCAGTTCTTC
NA	TRBV3-1	many	TRBJ1-1	CASSYRVETEAFF	TGTGCCAGCAGCTACAGGGTGGAGACTGAAGCTTTCTTT
NA	TRBV2	few	TRBJ1-5	CASSTKSNQPQHF	TGTGCCAGCAGTACGAAAAGCAATCAGCCCCAGCATTTT
TRBD1	TRBV13	many	TRBJ2-1	CASSPPGTGVNEQFF	TGTGCCAGCAGCCCCCCCGGGACAGGGGTAAATGAGCAGTTCTTC
NA	TRBV27	few	TRBJ2-7	CASSLFPILLTGSYEQYF	TGTGCCAGCAGTTTATTCCCCATCCTCTTAACAGGCTCCTACGAGCAGTACTTC
TRBD1	TRBV20-1	few	TRBJ2-6	CSARRTGLSSGANVLTF	TGCAGTGCCCGCCGGACAGGGCTTAGTTCTGGGGCCAACGTCCTGACTTTC
NA	TRBV4-3	many	TRBJ1-6	CASSQDKTRGNSPLHF	TGCGCCAGCAGCCAAGATAAAACCAGGGGAAATTCACCCCTCCACTTT
NA	TRBV2	many	TRBJ1-5	CASSLAWQPQHF	TGTGCCAGCAGTTTAGCCTGGCAGCCCCAGCATTTT
NA	TRBV23-1	NA	TRBJ2-7	CASSLHDRPHYEQYF	TGCGCCAGCAGTCTTCACGACAGGCCCCACTACGAGCAGTACTTC
NA	TRBV7-2	many	TRBJ2-5	CASSSRLVEETQYF	TGTGCCAGCAGCAGCAGACTAGTCGAAGAGACCCAGTACTTC